This T cell receptor (beta chain) was recorded in a study of identifying expanded T cells in peripheral blood. Generated by immunoSEQ multiplex PCR, the TCRdb table keeps only in-frame clones and is missing some. The data show about 89,000 clones, about 87% seen once. General study results and limits: Clone count variance between approximately two-week samples rose with total template count. Over around two and four weeks, about 16.4 and 19 clones changed, versus around 1.2 between replicates.

Trimming cost V 6 bases and J 2 bases; bases outside gene matches: 9. The CDR3 sequence is 14 residues long. Germline assignment: CDR1 SQVTM and CDR2 ANQGSEA. In the case of this clone: No antigen is known for it.

Sequenced material: blood. The chain uses TRBV29-1 and TRBJ2-5, with 7 nucleotides matching TRBD1. This clonotype was sampled from a person aged 18-69 years in good health. CDR3 sequence reads: CSVVTGTVQETQYF. The CDR3, as DNA: TGCAGCGTAGTGACCGGGACAGTACAAGAGACCCAGTACTTC. Filled out from reference TRBV29-1 and TRBJ2-5, the complete variable domain reads SAVISQKPSRDICQRGTSLTIQCQVDSQVTMMFWYRQQPGQSLTLIATANQGSEATYESGFVIDKFPISRPNLTFSTLTVSNMSPEDSSIYLCSVVTGTVQETQYFGPGTRLLVL.